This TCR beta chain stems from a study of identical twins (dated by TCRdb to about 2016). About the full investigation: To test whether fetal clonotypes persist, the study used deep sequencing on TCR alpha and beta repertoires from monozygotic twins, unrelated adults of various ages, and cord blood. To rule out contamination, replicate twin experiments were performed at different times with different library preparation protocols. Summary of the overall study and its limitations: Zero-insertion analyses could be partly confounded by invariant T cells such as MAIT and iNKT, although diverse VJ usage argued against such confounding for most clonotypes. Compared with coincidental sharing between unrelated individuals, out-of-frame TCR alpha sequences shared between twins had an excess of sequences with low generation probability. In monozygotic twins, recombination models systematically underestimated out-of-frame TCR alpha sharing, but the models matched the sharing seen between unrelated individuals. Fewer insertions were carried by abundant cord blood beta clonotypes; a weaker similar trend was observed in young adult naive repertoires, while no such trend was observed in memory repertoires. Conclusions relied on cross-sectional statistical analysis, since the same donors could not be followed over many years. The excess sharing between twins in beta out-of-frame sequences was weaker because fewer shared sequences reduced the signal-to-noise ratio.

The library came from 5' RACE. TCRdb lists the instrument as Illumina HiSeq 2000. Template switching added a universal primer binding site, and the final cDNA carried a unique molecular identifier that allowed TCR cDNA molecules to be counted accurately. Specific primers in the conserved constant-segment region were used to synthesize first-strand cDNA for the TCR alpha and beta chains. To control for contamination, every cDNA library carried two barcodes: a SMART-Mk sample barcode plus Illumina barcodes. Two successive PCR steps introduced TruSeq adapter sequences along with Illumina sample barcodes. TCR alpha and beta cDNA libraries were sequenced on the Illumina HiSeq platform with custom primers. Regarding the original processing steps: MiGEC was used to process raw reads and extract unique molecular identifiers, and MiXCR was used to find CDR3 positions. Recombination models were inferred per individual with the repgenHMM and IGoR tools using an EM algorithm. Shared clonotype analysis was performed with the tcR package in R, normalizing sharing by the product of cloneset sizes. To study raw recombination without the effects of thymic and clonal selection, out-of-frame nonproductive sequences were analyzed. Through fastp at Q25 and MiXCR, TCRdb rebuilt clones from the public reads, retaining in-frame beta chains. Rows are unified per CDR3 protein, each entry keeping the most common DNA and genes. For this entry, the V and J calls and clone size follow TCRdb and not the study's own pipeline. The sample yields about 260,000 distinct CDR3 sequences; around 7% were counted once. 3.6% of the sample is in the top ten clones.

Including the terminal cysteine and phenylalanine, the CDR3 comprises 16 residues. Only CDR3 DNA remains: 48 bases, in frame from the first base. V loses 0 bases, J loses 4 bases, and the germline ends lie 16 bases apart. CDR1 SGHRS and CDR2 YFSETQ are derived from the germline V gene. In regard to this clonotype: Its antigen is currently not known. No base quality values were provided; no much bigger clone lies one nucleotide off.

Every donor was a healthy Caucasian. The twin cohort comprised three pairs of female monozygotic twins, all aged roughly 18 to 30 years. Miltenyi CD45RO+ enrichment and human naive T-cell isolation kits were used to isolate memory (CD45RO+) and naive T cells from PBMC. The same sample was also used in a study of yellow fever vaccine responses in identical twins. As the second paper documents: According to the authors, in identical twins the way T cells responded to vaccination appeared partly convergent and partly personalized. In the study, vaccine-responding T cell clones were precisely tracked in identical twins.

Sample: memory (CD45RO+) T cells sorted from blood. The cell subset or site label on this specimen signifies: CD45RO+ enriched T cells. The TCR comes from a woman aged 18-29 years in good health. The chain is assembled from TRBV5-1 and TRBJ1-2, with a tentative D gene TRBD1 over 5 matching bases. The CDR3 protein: CASSLEGPDVGYGYTF. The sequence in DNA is TGCGCCAGCAGCTTGGAGGGGCCGGACGTCGGCTATGGCTACACCTTC.